These 9 T cell receptor beta chains came from one sample sequenced in a study of cytomegalovirus exposure and HLA in healthy donors (dated by TCRdb to 2015 to 2018). The receptor library was made with the immunoSEQ multiplex PCR assay. For the multiplex PCR, a mixture combining 60 forward primers for TCR Vbeta segments and 13 reverse primers for TCR Jbeta segments was used. The clones in this table, taken by TCRdb from immuneACCESS, are in-frame only. Not every clone is retained; where verified, under half of the shortfall comes from an unresolved V gene, and the cause of the rest is unknown. Present in this sample are about 200,000 clones, approximately 86% of which were seen just once. The ten top clones hold approximately 0.31% of the sample. Input material: PBMCs. The receptors derive from a young woman in good health and CMV-seronegative.

This sequence joins TRBV18 and TRBJ2-3; 9 positions match TRBD2. The V segment lost 6 bases and the J segment 4 bases; nucleotides outside the gene matches: 8. The CDR3 is made up of 15 amino acids. The germline CDR1 and CDR2 sequences are KGHSH and LQKENI. Here the CDR3 DNA reads TGTGCCAGCTCCGACGTAGCGGGAGAAGCAGATACGCAGTATTTT. It yields the protein CASSDVAGEADTQYF.

The genes are TRBV27 and TRBJ1-1; tentative D call: TRBD1 (5 bases). This CDR3 has 15 amino acids. Germline V gene data show CDR1 as MNHEY and CDR2 as SMNVEV (reference sequence). With 5 bases removed from V and 4 bases from J, the gap between germline ends came to 17 bases. CDR3 amino acids: CASSPNRRIGTEAFF. In DNA form, the CDR3 reads TGTGCCAGCAGTCCGAACAGGAGAATCGGCACTGAAGCTTTCTTT.

The CDR3 loop reads CASSSVGGSNSEQFF. DNA of the CDR3: TGTGCCAGTAGTAGCGTGGGAGGGTCTAATAGTGAGCAGTTCTTC. The chain has TRBV19 and TRBJ2-1, with TRBD2 matching over 7 bases. The V segment lost 4 bases and the J segment 9 bases; nucleotides outside the gene matches: 12. Germline-derived CDR1 and CDR2 are LNHDA and SQIVND (reference sequence). The length of the CDR3 is 15 residues.

The sample holds one count of this clone. The V gene is TRBV2, the J gene TRBJ1-3; D is possibly TRBD1 (5 bases). Germline V gene lookup returns CDR1 SNHLY and CDR2 FYNNEI. This CDR3 region has 16 residues. The V and J ends lost 4 bases and 1 base respectively, with 14 bases between them. The CDR3 coding sequence is TGTGCCAGCAGTGTAGGGGCCGCGACATCTGGAAACACCATATATTTT. It encodes CASSVGAATSGNTIYF.

This rearrangement joins TRBV5-6 to TRBJ1-2, with 9 bases aligning to TRBD1. Germline CDR1 is SGHDT and CDR2 is YYEEEE. Trimming cost V 3 bases and J 7 bases; bases outside gene matches: 7. The CDR3 sequence is 14 residues long. CDR3 DNA sequence: TGTGCCAGCAGCTATGGGACAGGGCGGACTGGCTACACCTTC. As protein: CASSYGTGRTGYTF. The full variable domain, in which reference TRBV5-6 and TRBJ1-2 provide the parts outside the CDR3, is DAGVTQSPTHLIKTRGQQVTLRCSPKSGHDTVSWYQQALGQGPQFIFQYYEEEERQRGNFPDRFSGHQFPNYSSELNVNALLLGDSALYLCASSYGTGRTGYTFGSGTRLTVV.

In its sample, this clone was seen a few times. CDR3 DNA: TGCAGCGCCTGGGGACTAGCGGGAGTGCGGGGTGGAACAGATACGCAGTATTTT. It encodes CSAWGLAGVRGGTDTQYF. This chain links TRBV29-1 with TRBJ2-3, with 14 bases matching TRBD2. The CDR3 runs to 18 residues. Per germline, CDR1 SQVTM and CDR2 ANQGSEA. J lost 3 bases, V lost 7 bases, and 15 bases had no gene match.

The rearrangement uses TRBV19 and TRBJ2-3, with D possibly matching TRBD1 (5 bases). Germline V lookup: CDR1 LNHDA, CDR2 SQIVND (reference sequence). Trimming removed 2 bases at V and 4 bases at J, with 7 bases between. The CDR3 is 13 amino acids. Written as DNA, the CDR3 is TGTGCCAGTAGTATACAGGGCCCAGATACGCAGTATTTT. Its protein product is CASSIQGPDTQYF.

The chain employs TRBV28 and TRBJ1-2; maybe TRBD1 (5 bases). The CDR3 is 15 amino acids. V lost 5 bases and J lost 8, with 21 bases in between. CDR1 and CDR2 (germline): MDHEN, SYDVKM. The CDR3 here is CASSNPDTSRRGYTF. CDR3 DNA sequence: TGTGCCAGCAGTAACCCGGACACCTCACGGCGGGGCTACACCTTC.

The chain has TRBV7-2 and TRBJ1-5; 7 bases match TRBD1. This CDR3 is 15 amino acids long. With 5 bases clipped from V and 4 bases from J, the junction kept 8 bases outside the gene matches. The germline gives CDR1 SGHTA, CDR2 FQGNSA. The CDR3 sequence: CASSEGTAYNQPQHF. The CDR3 DNA reads TGTGCCAGCAGCGAAGGGACAGCCTATAATCAGCCCCAGCATTTT.